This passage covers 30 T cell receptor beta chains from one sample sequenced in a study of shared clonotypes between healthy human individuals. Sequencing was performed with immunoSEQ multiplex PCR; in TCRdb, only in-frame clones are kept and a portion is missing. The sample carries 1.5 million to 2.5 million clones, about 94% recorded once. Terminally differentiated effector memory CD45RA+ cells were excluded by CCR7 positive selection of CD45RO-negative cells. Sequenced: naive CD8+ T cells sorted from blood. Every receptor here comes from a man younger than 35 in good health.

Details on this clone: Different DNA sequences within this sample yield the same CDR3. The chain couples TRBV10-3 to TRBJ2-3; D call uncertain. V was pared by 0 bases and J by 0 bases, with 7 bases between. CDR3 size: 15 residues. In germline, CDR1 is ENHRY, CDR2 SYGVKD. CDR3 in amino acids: CAISESRSSTDTQYF. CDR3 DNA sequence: TGTGCCATCAGTGAGTCAAGGAGTAGCACAGATACGCAGTATTTT.

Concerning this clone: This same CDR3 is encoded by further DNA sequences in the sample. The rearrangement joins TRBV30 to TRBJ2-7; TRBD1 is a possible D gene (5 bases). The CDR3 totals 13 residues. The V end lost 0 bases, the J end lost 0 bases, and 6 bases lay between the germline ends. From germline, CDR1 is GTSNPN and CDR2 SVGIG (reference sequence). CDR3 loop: CAWSVTGSYEQYF. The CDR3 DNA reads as TGTGCCTGGAGTGTCACAGGCTCCTACGAGCAGTACTTC.

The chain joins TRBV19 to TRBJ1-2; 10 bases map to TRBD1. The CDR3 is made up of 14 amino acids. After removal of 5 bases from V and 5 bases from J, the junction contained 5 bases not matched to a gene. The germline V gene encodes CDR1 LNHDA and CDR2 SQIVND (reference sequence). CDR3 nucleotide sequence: TGTGCCAGTAGTTCGTCGGGACAGGGGTATGGCTACACCTTC. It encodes CASSSSGQGYGYTF.

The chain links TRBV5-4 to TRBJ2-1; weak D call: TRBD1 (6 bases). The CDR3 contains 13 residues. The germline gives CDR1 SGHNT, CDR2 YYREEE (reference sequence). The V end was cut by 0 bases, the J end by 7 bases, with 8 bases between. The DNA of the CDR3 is TGTGCCAGCAGCTTGGGACAGGATAATGAGCAGTTCTTC. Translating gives CASSLGQDNEQFF. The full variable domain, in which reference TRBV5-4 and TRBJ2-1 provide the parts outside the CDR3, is ETGVTQSPTHLIKTRGQQVTLRCSSQSGHNTVSWYQQALGQGPQFIFQYYREEENGRGNFPPRFSGLQFPNYSSELNVNALELDDSALYLCASSLGQDNEQFFGPGTRLTVL.

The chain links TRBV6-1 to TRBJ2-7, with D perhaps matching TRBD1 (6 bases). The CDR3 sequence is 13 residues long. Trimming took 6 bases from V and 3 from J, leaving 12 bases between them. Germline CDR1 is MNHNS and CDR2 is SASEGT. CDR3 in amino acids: CASSDTGFYEQYF. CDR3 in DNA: TGTGCCAGCAGCGACACAGGGTTCTACGAGCAGTACTTC.

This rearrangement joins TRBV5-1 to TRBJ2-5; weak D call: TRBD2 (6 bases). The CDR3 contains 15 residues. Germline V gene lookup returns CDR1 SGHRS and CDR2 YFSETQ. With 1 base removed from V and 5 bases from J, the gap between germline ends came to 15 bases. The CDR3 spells CASSLMPGGYETQYF. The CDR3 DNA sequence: TGCGCCAGCAGCTTGATGCCCGGGGGTTACGAGACCCAGTACTTC. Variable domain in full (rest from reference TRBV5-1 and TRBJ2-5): KAGVTQTPRYLIKTRGQQVTLSCSPISGHRSVSWYQQTPGQGLQFLFEYFSETQRNKGNFPGRFSGRQFSNSRSEMNVSTLELGDSALYLCASSLMPGGYETQYFGPGTRLLVL.

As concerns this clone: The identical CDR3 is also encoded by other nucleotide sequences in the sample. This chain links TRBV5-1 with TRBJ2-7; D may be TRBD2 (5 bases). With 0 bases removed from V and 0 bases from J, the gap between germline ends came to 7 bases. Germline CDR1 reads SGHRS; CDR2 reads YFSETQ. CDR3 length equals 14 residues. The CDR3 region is CASSLVGSSYEQYF. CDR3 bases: TGCGCCAGCAGCTTGGTGGGGAGCTCCTACGAGCAGTACTTC.

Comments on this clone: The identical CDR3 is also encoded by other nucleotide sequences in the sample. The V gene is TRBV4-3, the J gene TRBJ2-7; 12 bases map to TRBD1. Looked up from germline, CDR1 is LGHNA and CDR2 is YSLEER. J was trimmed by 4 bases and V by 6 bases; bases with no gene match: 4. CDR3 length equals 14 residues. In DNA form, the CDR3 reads TGCGCCAGCAGTCCGGGACAGGGGGCTTACGAGCAGTACTTC. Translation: CASSPGQGAYEQYF.

The CDR3 loop is CASSERAGGRYNEQFF. The CDR3 coding sequence is TGTGCCAGCAGTGAAAGGGCGGGAGGCCGCTACAATGAGCAGTTCTTC. The chain uses TRBV6-1 and TRBJ2-1; TRBD2 matches at 8 bases. Germline trimming cut 2 bases from V and 3 bases from J; bases unmatched to any gene: 6. CDR3 length: 16 residues. Germline V gene data show CDR1 as MNHNS and CDR2 as SASEGT.

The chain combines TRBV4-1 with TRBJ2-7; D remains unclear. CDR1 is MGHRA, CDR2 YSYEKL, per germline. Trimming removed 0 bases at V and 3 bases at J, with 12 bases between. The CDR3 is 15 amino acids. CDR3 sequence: CASSQDWAGLYEQYF. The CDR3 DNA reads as TGCGCCAGCAGCCAAGATTGGGCCGGCCTCTACGAGCAGTACTTC.

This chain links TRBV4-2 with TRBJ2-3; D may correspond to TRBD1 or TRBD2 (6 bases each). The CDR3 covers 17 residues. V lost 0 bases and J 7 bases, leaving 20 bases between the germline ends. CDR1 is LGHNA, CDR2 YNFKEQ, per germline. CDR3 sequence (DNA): TGTGCCAGCAGCCAAGACCCGTGGGCAGGGGAGGCGAATACGCAGTATTTT. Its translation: CASSQDPWAGEANTQYF.

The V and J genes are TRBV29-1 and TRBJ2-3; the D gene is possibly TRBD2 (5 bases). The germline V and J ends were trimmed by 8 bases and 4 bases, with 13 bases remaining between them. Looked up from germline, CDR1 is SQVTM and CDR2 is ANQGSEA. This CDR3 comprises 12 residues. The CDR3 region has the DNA TGCAGCCTCCGGACTCCCCCAGATACGCAGTATTTT. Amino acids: CSLRTPPDTQYF.

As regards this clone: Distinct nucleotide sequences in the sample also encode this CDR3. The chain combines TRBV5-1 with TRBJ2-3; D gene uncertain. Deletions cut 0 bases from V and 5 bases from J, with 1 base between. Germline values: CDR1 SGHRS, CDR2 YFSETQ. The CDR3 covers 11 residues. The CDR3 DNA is TGCGCCAGCAGCTTGGTAGATACGCAGTATTTT. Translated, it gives CASSLVDTQYF.

The CDR3 nucleotides are TGCGCCAGCAGCCAAGAACCCCAGGCAGAAGGGGATTCACCCCTCCACTTT. This codes for CASSQEPQAEGDSPLHF. The gene calls are TRBV4-3 and TRBJ1-6; TRBD1 is a possible D gene (5 bases). The germline CDR1 and CDR2 sequences are LGHNA and YSLEER. Trimming removed 0 bases from V and 8 bases from J, with 17 bases in between. The length of the CDR3 is 17 residues.

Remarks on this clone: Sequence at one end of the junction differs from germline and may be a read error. CDR3 coding DNA: TGTGCCGGCTCACCTCCGGGGACAGGGGCTATGTACGAGCAGTACTTC. It translates to CAGSPPGTGAMYEQYF. The chain couples TRBV18 to TRBJ2-7; 10 bases match TRBD1. In germline, CDR1 is KGHSH, CDR2 LQKENI. CDR3 size: 16 residues.

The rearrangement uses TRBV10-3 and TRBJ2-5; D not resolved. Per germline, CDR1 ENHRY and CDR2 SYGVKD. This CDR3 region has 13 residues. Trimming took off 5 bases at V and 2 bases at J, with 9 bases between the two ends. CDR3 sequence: CAISPEIQETQYF. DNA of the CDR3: TGTGCCATCAGTCCCGAGATACAAGAGACCCAGTACTTC.

The CDR3 region is CAWSDEDGPRGYTF. CDR3 nucleotide sequence: TGTGCCTGGAGTGACGAGGACGGACCCCGGGGCTACACCTTC. The chain links TRBV30 to TRBJ1-2; D is ambiguous. The V end lost 1 base, the J end lost 8 bases, and 17 bases lay between the germline ends. Germline values: CDR1 GTSNPN, CDR2 SVGIG (reference sequence). The CDR3 loop spans 14 amino acids.

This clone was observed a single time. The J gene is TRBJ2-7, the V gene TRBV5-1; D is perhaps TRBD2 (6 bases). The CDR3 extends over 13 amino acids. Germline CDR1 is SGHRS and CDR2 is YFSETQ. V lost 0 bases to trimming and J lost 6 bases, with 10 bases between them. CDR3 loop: CASSLDGGGEQYF. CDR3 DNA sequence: TGCGCCAGCAGCTTGGACGGGGGAGGCGAGCAGTACTTC.

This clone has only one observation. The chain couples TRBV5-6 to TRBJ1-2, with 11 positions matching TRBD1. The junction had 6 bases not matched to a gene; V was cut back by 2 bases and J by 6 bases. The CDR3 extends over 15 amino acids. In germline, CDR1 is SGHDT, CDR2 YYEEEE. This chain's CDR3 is CASSLLGQGADGYTF. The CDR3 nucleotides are TGTGCCAGCAGCTTACTCGGACAGGGGGCGGATGGCTACACCTTC.

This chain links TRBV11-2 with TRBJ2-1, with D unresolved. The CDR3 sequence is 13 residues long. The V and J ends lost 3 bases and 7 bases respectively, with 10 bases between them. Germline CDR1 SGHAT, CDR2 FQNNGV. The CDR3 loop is CASSFTRSNEQFF. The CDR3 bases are TGTGCCAGCAGCTTTACGAGATCGAATGAGCAGTTCTTC.

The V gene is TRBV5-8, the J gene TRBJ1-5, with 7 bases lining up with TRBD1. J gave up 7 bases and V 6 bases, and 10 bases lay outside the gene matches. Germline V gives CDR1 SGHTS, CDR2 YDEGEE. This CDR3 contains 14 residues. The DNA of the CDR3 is TGTGCCAGCAAGGAAACAGGGGCAATACAGCCCCAGCATTTT. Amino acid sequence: CASKETGAIQPQHF.

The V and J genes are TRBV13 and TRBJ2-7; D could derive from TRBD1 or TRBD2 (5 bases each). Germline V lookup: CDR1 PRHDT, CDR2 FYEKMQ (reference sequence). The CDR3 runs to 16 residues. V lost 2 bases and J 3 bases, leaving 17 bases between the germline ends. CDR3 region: CASSLRDSGADYEQYF. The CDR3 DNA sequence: TGTGCCAGCAGCTTACGGGATTCCGGGGCTGACTACGAGCAGTACTTC. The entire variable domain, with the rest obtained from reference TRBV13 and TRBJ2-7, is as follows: AAGVIQSPRHLIKEKRETATLKCYPIPRHDTVYWYQQGPGQDPQFLISFYEKMQSDKGSIPDRFSAQQFSDYHSELNMSSLELGDSALYFCASSLRDSGADYEQYFGPGTRLTVT.

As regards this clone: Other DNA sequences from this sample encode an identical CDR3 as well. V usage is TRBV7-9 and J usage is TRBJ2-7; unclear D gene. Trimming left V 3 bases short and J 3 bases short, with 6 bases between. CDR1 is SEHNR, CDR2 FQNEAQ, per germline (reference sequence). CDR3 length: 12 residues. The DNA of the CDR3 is TGTGCCAGCAGCTTTTCAGGCTACGAGCAGTACTTC. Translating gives CASSFSGYEQYF.

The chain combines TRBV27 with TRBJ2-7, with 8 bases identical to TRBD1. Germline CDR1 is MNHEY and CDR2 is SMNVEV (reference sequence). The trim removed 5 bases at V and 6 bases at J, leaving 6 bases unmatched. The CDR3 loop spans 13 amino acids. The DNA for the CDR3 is TGTGCCAGCAGTGTACAGGGGGTAGGCGAGCAGTACTTC. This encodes CASSVQGVGEQYF.

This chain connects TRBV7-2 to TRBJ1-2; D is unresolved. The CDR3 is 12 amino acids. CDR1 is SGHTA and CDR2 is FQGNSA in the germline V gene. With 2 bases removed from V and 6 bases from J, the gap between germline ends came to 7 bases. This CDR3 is CASSLLLDGYTF. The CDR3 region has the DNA TGTGCCAGCAGCTTATTACTGGATGGCTACACCTTC.

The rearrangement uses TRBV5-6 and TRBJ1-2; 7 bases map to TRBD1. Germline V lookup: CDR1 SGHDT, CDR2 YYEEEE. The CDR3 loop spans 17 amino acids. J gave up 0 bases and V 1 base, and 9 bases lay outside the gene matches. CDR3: CASSLRGIGTANYGYTF. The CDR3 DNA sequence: TGTGCCAGCAGCTTGAGGGGGATAGGGACAGCTAACTATGGCTACACCTTC.

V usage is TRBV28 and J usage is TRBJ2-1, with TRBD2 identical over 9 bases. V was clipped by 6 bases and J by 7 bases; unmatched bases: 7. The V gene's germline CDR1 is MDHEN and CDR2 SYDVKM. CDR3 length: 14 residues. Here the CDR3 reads CASRLAGAGNEQFF. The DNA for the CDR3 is TGTGCCAGCAGGTTAGCGGGGGCCGGGAATGAGCAGTTCTTC.

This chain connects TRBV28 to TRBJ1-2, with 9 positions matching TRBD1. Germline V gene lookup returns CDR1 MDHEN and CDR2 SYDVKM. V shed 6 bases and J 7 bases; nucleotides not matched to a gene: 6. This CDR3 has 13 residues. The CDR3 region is CASSEQGAGGYTF. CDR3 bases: TGTGCCAGCAGCGAACAGGGGGCAGGTGGCTACACCTTC.

CDR3 in DNA: TGCGCCAGCAGCCAATCCGGGACTAGCGGTTACAATGAGCAGTTCTTC. It yields the protein CASSQSGTSGYNEQFF. This sequence joins TRBV4-1 and TRBJ2-1; TRBD2 agrees at 11 bases. Germline V lookup: CDR1 MGHRA, CDR2 YSYEKL. The CDR3 contains 16 residues. Losses at the gene ends were 2 bases for V and 4 bases for J; bases not matched to a gene: 4.

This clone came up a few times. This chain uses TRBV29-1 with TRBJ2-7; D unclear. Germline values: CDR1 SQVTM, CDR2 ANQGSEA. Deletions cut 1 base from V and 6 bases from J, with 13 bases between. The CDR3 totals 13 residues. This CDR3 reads CSVEVRTSFEQYF. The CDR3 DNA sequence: TGCAGCGTTGAAGTCCGGACGTCGTTCGAGCAGTACTTC.